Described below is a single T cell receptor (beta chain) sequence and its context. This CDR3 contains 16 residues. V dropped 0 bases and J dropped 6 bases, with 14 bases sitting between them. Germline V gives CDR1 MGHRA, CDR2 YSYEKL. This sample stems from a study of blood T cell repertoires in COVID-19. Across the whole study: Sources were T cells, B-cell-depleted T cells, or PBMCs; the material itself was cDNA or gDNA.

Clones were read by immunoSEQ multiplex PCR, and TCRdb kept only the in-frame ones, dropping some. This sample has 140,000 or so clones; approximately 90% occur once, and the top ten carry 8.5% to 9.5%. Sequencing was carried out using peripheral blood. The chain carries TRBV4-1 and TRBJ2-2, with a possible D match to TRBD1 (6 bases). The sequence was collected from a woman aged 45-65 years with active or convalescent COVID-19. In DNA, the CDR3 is TGCGCCAGCAGCCAAGAAGGGGGTAAAATGGCCGGGGAGCTGTTTTTT. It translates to CASSQEGGKMAGELFF.